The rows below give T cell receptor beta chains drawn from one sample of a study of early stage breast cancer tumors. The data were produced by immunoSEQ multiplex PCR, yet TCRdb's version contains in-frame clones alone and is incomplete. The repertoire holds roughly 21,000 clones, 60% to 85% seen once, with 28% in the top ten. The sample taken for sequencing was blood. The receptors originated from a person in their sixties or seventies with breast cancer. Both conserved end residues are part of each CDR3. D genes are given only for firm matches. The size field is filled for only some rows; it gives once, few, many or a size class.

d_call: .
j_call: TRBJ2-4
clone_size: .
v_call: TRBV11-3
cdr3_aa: CASSFSPGGMGIQYF
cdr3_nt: TGTGCCAGCAGCTTCAGTCCTGGCGGGATGGGCATTCAGTACTTC

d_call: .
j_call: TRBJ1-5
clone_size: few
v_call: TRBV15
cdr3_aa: CATSIVAPQQGQPQHF
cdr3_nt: TGTGCCACCTCCATCGTTGCCCCTCAGCAAGGTCAGCCCCAGCATTTT

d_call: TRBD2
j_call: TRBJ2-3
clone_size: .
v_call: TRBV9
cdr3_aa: CASSVRGGWTDTQYF
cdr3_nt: TGTGCCAGCAGCGTGCGGGGGGGCTGGACAGATACGCAGTATTTT

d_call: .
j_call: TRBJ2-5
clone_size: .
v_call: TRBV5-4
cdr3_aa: CASSLHQFQETQYF
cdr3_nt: TGTGCCAGCAGCTTGCACCAGTTCCAAGAGACCCAGTACTTC

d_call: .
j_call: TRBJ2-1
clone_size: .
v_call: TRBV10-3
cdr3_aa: CATNGGRGRNNEQFF
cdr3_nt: TGTGCAACGAACGGCGGGCGGGGGCGCAACAATGAGCAGTTCTTC

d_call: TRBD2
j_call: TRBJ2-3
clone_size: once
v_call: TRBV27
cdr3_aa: CASSLSSLAGGLSTDTQYF
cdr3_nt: TGTGCCAGCAGTTTATCTAGTCTAGCGGGAGGTTTAAGCACAGATACGCAGTATTTT

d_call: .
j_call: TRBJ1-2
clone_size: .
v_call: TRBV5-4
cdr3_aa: CASSEDSLGYTF
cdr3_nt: TGTGCCAGCAGCGAGGACAGTTTAGGCTACACCTTC

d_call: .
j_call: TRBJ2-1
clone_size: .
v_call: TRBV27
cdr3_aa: CASTPLLGSYNEQFF
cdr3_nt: TGTGCCAGCACCCCTTTGCTAGGCTCCTACAATGAGCAGTTCTTC

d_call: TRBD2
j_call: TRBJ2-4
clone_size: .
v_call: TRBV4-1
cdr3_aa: CASSQRTSGGALNIQYF
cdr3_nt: TGCGCCAGCAGCCAAAGGACTAGCGGGGGGGCGTTAAACATTCAGTACTTC

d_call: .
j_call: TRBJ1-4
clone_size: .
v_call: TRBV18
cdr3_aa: CASSPPGFGTNEKLFF
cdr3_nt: TGTGCCAGCTCACCACCAGGCTTCGGGACTAATGAAAAACTGTTTTTT

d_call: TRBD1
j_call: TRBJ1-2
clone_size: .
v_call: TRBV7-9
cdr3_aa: CASSPNTDRVRGYTF
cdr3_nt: TGTGCCAGCAGCCCCAACACCGACAGGGTTCGTGGCTACACCTTC

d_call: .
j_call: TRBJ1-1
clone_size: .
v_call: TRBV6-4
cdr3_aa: CASSVGRDTEAFF
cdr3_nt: TGTGCCAGCAGTGTGGGAAGGGATACTGAAGCTTTCTTT

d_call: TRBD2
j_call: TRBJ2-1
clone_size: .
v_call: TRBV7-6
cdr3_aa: CASSSSGGRASEQFF
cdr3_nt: TGTGCCAGCAGCTCTAGCGGGGGTCGCGCAAGTGAGCAGTTCTTC

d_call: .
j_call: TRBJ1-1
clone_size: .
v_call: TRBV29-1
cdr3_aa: CSALQDLNTEAFF
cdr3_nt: TGCAGCGCCCTACAGGACTTGAACACTGAAGCTTTCTTT

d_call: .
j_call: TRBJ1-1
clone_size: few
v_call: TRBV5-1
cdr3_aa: CASNSEGGGSAFF
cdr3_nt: TGCGCCAGCAATTCCGAGGGAGGAGGTAGCGCTTTCTTT

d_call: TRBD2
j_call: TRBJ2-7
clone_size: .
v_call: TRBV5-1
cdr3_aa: CASSPHSTSGYEQYF
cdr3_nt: TGCGCCAGCAGCCCCCACTCAACTAGCGGCTACGAGCAGTACTTC

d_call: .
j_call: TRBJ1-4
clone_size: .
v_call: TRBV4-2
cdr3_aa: CASSQDWDGNEKLFF
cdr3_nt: TGTGCCAGCAGCCAAGATTGGGACGGTAATGAAAAACTGTTTTTT

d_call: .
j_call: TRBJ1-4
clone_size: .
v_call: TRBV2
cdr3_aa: CASRDSGSGEKLFF
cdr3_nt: TGTGCCAGCAGGGACTCGGGTTCGGGGGAAAAACTGTTTTTT

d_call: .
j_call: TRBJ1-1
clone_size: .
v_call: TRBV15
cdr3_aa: CATSRDWGGTEAFF
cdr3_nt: TGTGCCACCAGCAGAGATTGGGGTGGGACTGAAGCTTTCTTT

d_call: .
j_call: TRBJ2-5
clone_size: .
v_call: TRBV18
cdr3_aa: CASSLNILNQETQYF
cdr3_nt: TGTGCCAGCTCACTCAATATACTGAACCAAGAGACCCAGTACTTC

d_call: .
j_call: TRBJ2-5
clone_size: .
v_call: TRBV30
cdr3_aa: CAWSEDRVETQYF
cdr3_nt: TGTGCCTGGAGCGAGGATAGGGTGGAGACCCAGTACTTC

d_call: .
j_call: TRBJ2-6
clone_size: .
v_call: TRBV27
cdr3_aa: CASSPHIPPGYQRSGANVLTF
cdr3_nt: TGTGCCAGCAGTCCGCATATCCCGCCAGGGTATCAAAGGTCTGGGGCCAACGTCCTGACTTTC

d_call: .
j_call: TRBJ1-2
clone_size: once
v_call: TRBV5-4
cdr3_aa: CASSLLQGSAYGYTF
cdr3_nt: TGTGCCAGCAGCTTGTTACAGGGTAGCGCCTATGGCTACACCTTC

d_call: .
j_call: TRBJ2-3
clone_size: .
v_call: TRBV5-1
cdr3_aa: CASSLGGITDTQYF
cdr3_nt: TGCGCCAGCAGCTTGGGGGGGATCACAGATACGCAGTATTTT

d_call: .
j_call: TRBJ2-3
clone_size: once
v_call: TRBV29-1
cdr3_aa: CSVWDRTDTQYF
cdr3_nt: TGCAGCGTTTGGGACCGCACAGATACGCAGTATTTT

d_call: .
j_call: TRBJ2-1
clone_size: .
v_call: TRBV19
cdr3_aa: CASSPPPSYNEQFF
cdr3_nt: TGTGCCAGTAGTCCGCCCCCCTCCTACAATGAGCAGTTCTTC

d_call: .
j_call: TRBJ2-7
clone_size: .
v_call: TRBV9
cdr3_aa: CASSARQEAYEQYF
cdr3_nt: TGTGCCAGCAGCGCGCGACAGGAAGCCTACGAGCAGTACTTC

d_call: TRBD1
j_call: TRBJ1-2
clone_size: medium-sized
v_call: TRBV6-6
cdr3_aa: CASSSSGGDGYTF
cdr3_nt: TGTGCCAGCAGTTCCTCAGGGGGGGATGGCTACACCTTC